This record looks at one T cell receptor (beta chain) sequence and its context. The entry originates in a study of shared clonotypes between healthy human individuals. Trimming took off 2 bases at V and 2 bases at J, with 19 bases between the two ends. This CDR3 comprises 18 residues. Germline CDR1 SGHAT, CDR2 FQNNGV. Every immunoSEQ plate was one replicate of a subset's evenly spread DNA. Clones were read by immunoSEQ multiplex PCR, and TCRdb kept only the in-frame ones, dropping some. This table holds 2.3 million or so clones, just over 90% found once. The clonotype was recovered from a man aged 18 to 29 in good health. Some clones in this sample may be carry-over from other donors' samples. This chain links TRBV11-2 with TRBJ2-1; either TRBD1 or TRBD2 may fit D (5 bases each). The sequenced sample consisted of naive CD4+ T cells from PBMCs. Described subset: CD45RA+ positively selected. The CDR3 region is CASSLPGAHTNTYNEQFF. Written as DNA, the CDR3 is TGTGCCAGCAGCTTACCCGGGGCCCATACCAACACCTACAATGAGCAGTTCTTC. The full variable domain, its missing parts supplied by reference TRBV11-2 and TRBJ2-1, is EAGVAQSPRYKIIEKRQSVAFWCNPISGHATLYWYQQILGQGPKLLIQFQNNGVVDDSQLPKDRFSAERLKGVDSTLKIQPAKLEDSAVYLCASSLPGAHTNTYNEQFFGPGTRLTVL.